This TCR beta chain was recorded in a study of T cell clonotyping in hematopoietic cell transplantation. Study details: Recipients' pretransplant samples followed cytoreduction.

Notes on the study in general: Recipient TCR diversity dropped after transplant; expanded clonotypes rose from day 30 to 180. Higher Inverse Simpson Index values in graft donor and pretransplant recipient predicted broader posttransplant TCR diversity. At the given depth, recipient repertoires were over 95% de novo clonotypes.

Sequenced by immunoSEQ multiplex PCR; TCRdb stores in-frame clones only, minus some. The table lists about 36,000 clones, around 95% of them singletons. Germline loops: CDR1 GTSNPN, CDR2 SVGIG (reference sequence). CDR3 size: 16 residues. J gave up 1 base and V 5 bases, and 11 bases lay outside the gene matches. A word on this clone: Its specificity is unknown.

As for time point: recipient sample about 28 days before transplant, after cytoreduction. The chain uses TRBV30 and TRBJ1-5; 7 positions match TRBD1. Sequenced material: peripheral blood mononuclear cells, taken before stem cell transplant. This clonotype originated in a man aged 35 to 55 with chronic myeloid leukemia. Some clones in this sample may be carry-over from other donors' samples. The CDR3 DNA sequence: TGTGCCTGGCCCCCAGGGGGGGATGGGAGCAATCAGCCCCAGCATTTT. It codes for CAWPPGGDGSNQPQHF.